These T cell receptor beta chains were read from a single sample in a study of blood T cells in healthy people across ages. TCRdb fed the 5' RACE reads into MiXCR, producing one record per CDR3 protein. The sample includes about 1 million distinct CDR3 sequences, around 45% of them seen just once. The source material was blood. These receptors all come from a woman between 55 and 75 years old in good health. Both conserved end residues are part of each CDR3. Size tells how often a clone was seen (once, few, many) or the class of an expanded clone, and some rows leave it out.

abundance	v_gene	j_gene	CDR3aa
-	TRBV3-1	TRBJ2-5	CASSQGAGGLETQYF
-	TRBV6-7	TRBJ1-1	CASSHLGGITEAFF
few	TRBV20-1	TRBJ2-1	CSARYPGGRSYNEQFF
-	TRBV2	TRBJ2-3	CASIGVAGVDTQYF
many	TRBV5-6	TRBJ2-3	CASTEGGSTDTQYF
-	TRBV20-1	TRBJ2-1	CSARDLKEQFF
-	TRBV7-9	TRBJ2-5	CASRPGWKETQYF
-	TRBV9	TRBJ1-4	CASSRREFNEKLFF
-	TRBV27	TRBJ2-1	CASSYTGGRWNEQFF
-	TRBV6-1	TRBJ2-1	CASSEFLAGGPFF
-	TRBV11-1	TRBJ2-1	CASSLYSQGWPEQFF
-	TRBV3-1	TRBJ1-5	CASSQDAIQQPQHF
-	TRBV27	TRBJ2-3	CASSLKGATDTQYF
-	TRBV7-9	TRBJ2-5	CASSRGQGAGETQYF
-	TRBV6-1	TRBJ2-7	CASNVLGTSEQYF
-	TRBV2	TRBJ2-2	CASMGGAGELFF
-	TRBV20-1	TRBJ2-1	CSARVPLPSGADSSYNEQFF
once	TRBV20-1	TRBJ1-1	CSALTPNTEAFF
-	TRBV6-1	TRBJ2-1	CASSGGTSGYEQFF
few	TRBV13	TRBJ2-3	CASSFAGTTDTQYF
few	TRBV20-1	TRBJ2-7	CSAPPGGRPYEQYF
-	TRBV5-1	TRBJ2-3	CASSPTGKETGTQYF
-	TRBV7-6	TRBJ2-3	CASSLAGRGYDPSTDTQYF
-	TRBV20-1	TRBJ2-5	CGAPPRTSGKETQYF
-	TRBV5-1	TRBJ1-2	CASSLVGEDYGYTF
few	TRBV10-1	TRBJ2-3	CASSMGIWSDTQYF
-	TRBV29-1	TRBJ2-1	CSVVPDYGEQFF
-	TRBV6-5	TRBJ2-1	CASSSPIGTSGNEQFF
-	TRBV6-1	TRBJ2-5	CASSGGTGGSQETQYF
-	TRBV3-1	TRBJ2-1	CASSLWPNDNEQFF
few	TRBV25-1	TRBJ1-5	CASSEGQASNQPQHF
few	TRBV29-1	TRBJ2-7	CSARRPGGYEQYF
-	TRBV6-5	TRBJ2-2	CVSSPQVPNTGELFF
-	TRBV28	TRBJ2-3	CASTLGENGDTQYF
-	TRBV4-2	TRBJ2-7	CASSQDGVAGGSSYEQYF
many	TRBV5-1	TRBJ2-7	CASSPGLAGGEQYF
few	TRBV15	TRBJ1-1	CATGRGPKNTEAFF
-	TRBV10-3	TRBJ1-5	CAISESDTSSQPQHF
-	TRBV20-1	TRBJ2-3	CSASSDVDTQYF
many	TRBV25-1	TRBJ2-7	CASRGGPYEQYF
few	TRBV20-1	TRBJ2-1	CSARDGRGGYNEQFF
-	TRBV12-3/TRBV12-4	TRBJ2-3	CASSLHIPDRALPNTQYF
-	TRBV10-1	TRBJ2-3	CASRNEGGSTDTQYF
-	TRBV5-5	TRBJ2-5	CANITQETQYF
few	TRBV7-8	TRBJ2-4	CASSLVSPGTVAEQYF